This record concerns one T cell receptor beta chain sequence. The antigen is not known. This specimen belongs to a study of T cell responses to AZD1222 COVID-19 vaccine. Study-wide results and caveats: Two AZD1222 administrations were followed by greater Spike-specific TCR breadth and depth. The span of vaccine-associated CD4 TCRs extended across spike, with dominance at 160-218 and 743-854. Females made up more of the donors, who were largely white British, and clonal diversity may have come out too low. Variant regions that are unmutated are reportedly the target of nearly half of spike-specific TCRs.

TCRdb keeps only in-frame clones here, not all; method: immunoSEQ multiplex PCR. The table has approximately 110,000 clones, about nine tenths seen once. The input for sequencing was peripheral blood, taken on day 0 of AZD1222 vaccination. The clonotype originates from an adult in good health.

The DNA of the CDR3 is TGTGCCAGCAGTGTCGGTCGTAACTATGGCTACACCTTC. Its protein is CASSVGRNYGYTF. This chain joins TRBV25-1 and TRBJ1-2; D is undetermined. V lost 4 bases and J 1 base, leaving 7 bases between the germline ends. CDR1 is MGHDK, CDR2 SYGVNS, per germline. This CDR3 has 13 residues.